This T cell receptor (beta chain) was sequenced for a study of Graves' ophthalmopathy and Graves' hyperthyroidism. Amplifying from RNA transcripts, the study obtained TCR beta CDR3 regions. First-round RT-PCR relied on HTBI primers, and a second-round multiplex PCR came next. TCRdb reanalysed the multiplex PCR reads using MiXCR and keeps one entry per CDR3 protein. The sample consists of a few hundred thousand distinct CDR3 sequences, 15% of them appearing once. CDR3 length: 15 residues. V lost 1 base and J lost 5, with 11 bases in between. Germline lookup yields CDR1 MNHEY and CDR2 SVGAGI. The rearrangement uses TRBV6-5 and TRBJ2-2; no definite D call. The source material was peripheral blood. This sequence was found in a woman aged 18-30 years with stable Graves' hyperthyroidism. The DNA of the CDR3 is TGTGCCAGCAGTTACTGGGGAAAAGGAACCGGGGAGCTGTTTTTT. This encodes CASSYWGKGTGELFF.